These 29 T cell receptor beta chains were all obtained from the same sample, sequenced in a study of blood T cell repertoires in COVID-19 (dated by TCRdb to 2018 to 2020). Receptor libraries were prepared by the immunoSEQ multiplex PCR assay. This is the immuneACCESS table as TCRdb keeps it, with only in-frame sequences that have V and J called. A part of the clones is gone; compared with another copy, unresolved V genes explain less than half, and the rest is unexplained. This sample is represented by around 210,000 clones; around 90% of them were singletons. The leading ten clones occupy approximately 8% of the sample. The sequenced sample consisted of PBMCs or T cells enriched from blood (not recorded which). The receptor set was obtained from a woman in her late teens or twenties who had recovered from COVID-19.

V usage is TRBV28 and J usage is TRBJ1-1; the D gene is possibly TRBD1 (6 bases). CDR3 length: 17 residues. Germline loops: CDR1 MDHEN, CDR2 SYDVKM. The germline V and J ends were trimmed by 4 bases and 2 bases, with 20 bases remaining between them. CDR3 in amino acids: CASSSTTGTFRNTEAFF. In DNA, the CDR3 is TGTGCCAGCAGTTCCACCACAGGGACCTTTAGAAACACTGAAGCTTTCTTT.

V gene TRBV10-1 combines with J gene TRBJ2-5, with TRBD2 as a possible D gene (5 bases). The CDR3 sequence is 13 residues long. Per the germline V gene, CDR1 is WNHNN and CDR2 is SYGVQD (reference sequence). V was cut by 0 bases and J by 7 bases, with 9 bases left in between. CDR3 coding DNA: TGCGCCAGCAGTGAGTCGACTCGGGGGACCCAGTACTTC. It encodes CASSESTRGTQYF.

This chain uses TRBV21-1 with TRBJ1-5. TRBV21-1 is noted as a pseudogene. The CDR3 spans 19 residues. The CDR3 nucleotides read TGTGCCAGCAGCAAACGGGGGGCACAGGTAGCGGAGACCAATCAGCCCCAGCATTTT. Amino acids: CASSKRGAQVAETNQPQHF.

This sequence joins TRBV9 and TRBJ1-6; 9 bases align to TRBD1. Germline CDR1 reads SGDLS; CDR2 reads YYNGEE. J lost 7 bases, V lost 0 bases, and 8 bases had no gene match. The CDR3 contains 17 residues. The CDR3 is CASSVEGQGTSNSPLHF. Written as DNA, the CDR3 is TGTGCCAGCAGCGTAGAGGGACAGGGAACAAGCAATTCACCCCTCCACTTT.

This rearrangement joins TRBV28 to TRBJ1-2; TRBD1 matches 7 bases. CDR3 length equals 14 residues. Germline CDR1 is MDHEN and CDR2 is SYDVKM. With V trimmed by 8 bases and J by 8 bases, 14 bases remained unmatched. This CDR3 is CASLRDSIQQGYTF. CDR3 nucleotides: TGTGCCAGCTTGAGGGACAGCATCCAACAGGGCTACACCTTC.

This clone was detected only a few times. The V call is TRBV7-2, the J call TRBJ2-2; 7 bases fit TRBD1. This CDR3 region has 15 residues. Germline V gene sequence: CDR1 SGHTA, CDR2 FQGNSA. Trimming removed 5 bases from V and 6 bases from J; junction bases left unmatched: 9. The CDR3 nucleotides are TGTGCCAGCAGCACTCGGACAGGCCAGGCCGGGGAGCTGTTTTTT. Its translation is CASSTRTGQAGELFF.

The chain joins TRBV4-2 to TRBJ2-7; weak D call: TRBD1 (6 bases). V was pared by 0 bases and J by 4 bases, with 10 bases between. The CDR3 covers 14 residues. Germline V gives CDR1 LGHNA, CDR2 YNFKEQ. The CDR3 DNA follows: TGTGCCAGCAGCCAAGAGGACAGTATGTACGAGCAGTACTTC. It is translated as CASSQEDSMYEQYF.

J is TRBJ1-2 and V is TRBV2; TRBD1 matches 8 bases. Trimming cost V 5 bases and J 8 bases; bases outside gene matches: 4. The germline V gene encodes CDR1 SNHLY and CDR2 FYNNEI. This CDR3 region has 12 residues. CDR3 DNA: TGTGCCAGCAGTCCACAGGGGGAAGGCTACACCTTC. Translated, it gives CASSPQGEGYTF.

Relative to its sample, this clone is medium-sized. This chain links TRBV23-1 with TRBJ1-4; perhaps TRBD1 as D (5 bases). TRBV23-1 is noted as an ORF with a role that remains uncertain. With 7 bases removed from V and 12 bases from J, the gap between germline ends came to 30 bases. The length of the CDR3 is 17 residues. This CDR3 reads CASNPAPYVAGPAELFF. CDR3 nucleotides: TGCGCCAGCAACCCCGCCCCCTACGTTGCAGGGCCCGCGGAACTGTTTTTT.

This sequence joins TRBV10-2 and TRBJ1-3, with TRBD1 as a possible D gene (6 bases). The germline V gene encodes CDR1 WSHSY and CDR2 SAAADI. V lost 0 bases, J lost 0 bases, and 15 bases lay in between. The CDR3 covers 18 residues. CDR3 amino acids: CASSESIAGENSGNTIYF. Here the CDR3 DNA reads TGCGCCAGCAGTGAGTCGATAGCAGGGGAGAACTCTGGAAACACCATATATTTT.

The chain combines TRBV28 with TRBJ1-1; 9 nucleotides line up with TRBD1. Germline lookup yields CDR1 MDHEN and CDR2 SYDVKM. V dropped 6 bases and J dropped 0; count of bases not matched to a gene: 2. This CDR3 is 14 amino acids long. The chain's CDR3 is CASSYRGLNTEAFF. The DNA for the CDR3 is TGTGCCAGCAGCTACAGGGGGCTGAACACTGAAGCTTTCTTT.

The sample holds one count of this clone. The V call is TRBV5-1, the J call TRBJ2-3; D unclear. CDR3 length equals 18 residues. The V end lost 0 bases, the J end lost 0 bases, and 17 bases lay between the germline ends. Germline V CDR1 and CDR2: SGHRS, YFSETQ. CDR3 sequence reads: CASSLAVTASTSTDTQYF. CDR3 bases: TGCGCCAGCAGCTTGGCTGTCACGGCGTCGACTAGCACAGATACGCAGTATTTT.

The rearrangement joins TRBV11-2 to TRBJ2-3; 10 bases agree with TRBD2. Looked up from germline, CDR1 is SGHAT and CDR2 is FQNNGV. The length of the CDR3 is 14 residues. V lost 5 bases and J lost 14; bases outside the gene matches: 13. CDR3 sequence (DNA): TGTGCCAGCAGCCTTAGCGGGGGGTACTCCTCTGGGTATTTT. It specifies CASSLSGGYSSGYF. Using reference TRBV11-2 and TRBJ2-3 for the parts outside the CDR3, the full variable domain is EAGVAQSPRYKIIEKRQSVAFWCNPISGHATLYWYQQILGQGPKLLIQFQNNGVVDDSQLPKDRFSAERLKGVDSTLKIQPAKLEDSAVYLCASSLSGGYSSGYFGPGTRLTVL.

The chain carries TRBV19 and TRBJ2-5; 11 positions agree with TRBD2. This CDR3 contains 15 residues. Germline assignment: CDR1 LNHDA and CDR2 SQIVND (reference sequence). Trimming took 6 bases from V and 5 from J; bases not matched to a gene: 8. As DNA, the CDR3 is TGTGCCAGTAGCAATAGCGGGGGGGCTCTCGAGACCCAGTACTTC. Protein sequence: CASSNSGGALETQYF.

This clone has more than one count but fewer than ten. This chain connects TRBV2 to TRBJ2-6; no clear D gene. V was shortened by 2 bases and J by 3 bases, with 5 bases between the two germline ends. CDR1 and CDR2 (germline): SNHLY, FYNNEI. The length of the CDR3 is 14 residues. CDR3 DNA sequence: TGTGCCAGCAGTGAACTTAATGGGGCCAACGTCCTGACTTTC. Translating gives CASSELNGANVLTF.

The chain links TRBV9 to TRBJ1-2, with D tentatively TRBD1 (5 bases). Trimming pared 8 bases from V and 9 bases from J, leaving 14 bases between. The CDR3 extends over 11 amino acids. Germline V lookup: CDR1 SGDLS, CDR2 YYNGEE. The CDR3 coding sequence is TGTGCCAGTCAGGGCAGTAATAGCTACACCTTC. Amino acids: CASQGSNSYTF.

The genes are TRBV28 and TRBJ2-5, with 10 bases that match TRBD2. CDR1 and CDR2 (germline): MDHEN, SYDVKM. The CDR3 has 16 residues. V shed 3 bases and J 5 bases; nucleotides not matched to a gene: 9. Here the CDR3 reads CASSLLQRGGTETQYF. The CDR3 nucleotides read TGTGCCAGCAGTTTGCTTCAGCGGGGGGGCACGGAGACCCAGTACTTC.

The V and J genes are TRBV6-5 and TRBJ1-1; the D gene is possibly TRBD1 (5 bases). Trimming removed 11 bases from V and 4 bases from J, with 20 bases in between. In germline, CDR1 is MNHEY, CDR2 SVGAGI. This CDR3 comprises 14 residues. CDR3 protein: CASWTGGASTEAFF. CDR3 DNA: TGTGCCTCATGGACCGGAGGGGCGAGCACTGAAGCTTTCTTT.

In this sample, this clone turned up once. The CDR3 DNA follows: TGTGCCAGCAGCCCCCTGGTGGGCGAACATTCACCCCTCCACTTT. Protein sequence: CASSPLVGEHSPLHF. The gene calls are TRBV6-5 and TRBJ1-6; D remains unclear. The germline V gene encodes CDR1 MNHEY and CDR2 SVGAGI. V was pared by 6 bases and J by 8 bases, with 17 bases between. CDR3 length: 15 amino acids.

In nucleotides, the CDR3 is TGTGCCAGCACCCCCTGGGGGGGGGACCAAGAGACCCAGTACTTC. Amino acid sequence: CASTPWGGDQETQYF. The chain is built from TRBV9 and TRBJ2-5; 7 nucleotides match TRBD2. This CDR3 contains 15 residues. The V gene's germline CDR1 is SGDLS and CDR2 YYNGEE. After removal of 6 bases from V and 0 bases from J, the junction contained 8 bases not matched to a gene.

This clone was seen just once. The rearrangement joins TRBV9 to TRBJ2-3; TRBD1 is a possible D gene (5 bases). CDR3 length: 14 amino acids. V lost 4 bases, J lost 4 bases, and 13 bases lay in between. Germline V gene lookup returns CDR1 SGDLS and CDR2 YYNGEE. This CDR3 is CASSSTGTSDTQYF. The CDR3 nucleotides read TGTGCCAGCAGCTCTACAGGAACTTCAGATACGCAGTATTTT. Using reference TRBV9 and TRBJ2-3 for the parts outside the CDR3, the full variable domain is DSGVTQTPKHLITATGQRVTLRCSPRSGDLSVYWYQQSLDQGLQFLIQYYNGEERAKGNILERFSAQQFPDLHSELNLSSLELGDSALYFCASSSTGTSDTQYFGPGTRLTVL.

This clone was detected only once. V and J are TRBV6-5 and TRBJ1-5; TRBD1 matches 12 bases. The CDR3 contains 14 residues. The junction had 3 bases not matched to a gene; V was cut back by 4 bases and J by 8 bases. Germline CDR1 is MNHEY and CDR2 is SVGAGI. In nucleotides, the CDR3 is TGTGCCAGCAGTTCCGGGACAGGGGGCGAGCCCCAGCATTTT. Translating it yields CASSSGTGGEPQHF.

The chain joins TRBV2 to TRBJ1-5, with D unclear. Germline V gene data show CDR1 as SNHLY and CDR2 as FYNNEI. The CDR3 runs 14 residues. Trimming left V 7 bases short and J 3 bases short, with 13 bases between. As DNA, the CDR3 is TGTGCCAGCAATATGGCCCGGGACAATCAGCCCCAGCATTTT. Translated: CASNMARDNQPQHF. Full variable domain (missing parts from reference TRBV2 and TRBJ1-5): EPEVTQTPSHQVTQMGQEVILRCVPISNHLYFYWYRQILGQKVEFLVSFYNNEISEKSEIFDDQFSVERPDGSNFTLKIRSTKLEDSAMYFCASNMARDNQPQHFGDGTRLSIL.

This chain connects TRBV7-9 to TRBJ1-2; no definite D call. Germline loops: CDR1 SEHNR, CDR2 FQNEAQ (reference sequence). The CDR3 length is 12 residues. V was trimmed by 1 base and J by 6 bases, leaving 6 bases between them. The CDR3 region is CASSLVRDGYTF. The CDR3 DNA is TGTGCCAGCAGCTTAGTGAGGGATGGCTACACCTTC.

J is TRBJ2-7 and V is TRBV6-1; 7 nucleotides match TRBD1. The V gene end was trimmed by 1 base and the J gene end by 2 bases; junction bases not matched to a gene: 8. Germline V gene data show CDR1 as MNHNS and CDR2 as SASEGT. The CDR3 length is 16 residues. CDR3 DNA sequence: TGTGCCAGCAGTGAAGACAGGGGCAAATGGACCTACGAGCAGTACTTC. Its translation: CASSEDRGKWTYEQYF.

The chain couples TRBV28 to TRBJ1-2, with TRBD1 identical over 8 bases. V lost 5 bases and J lost 8; bases outside the gene matches: 10. The CDR3 has 14 amino acids. Germline-derived CDR1 and CDR2 are MDHEN and SYDVKM. CDR3 protein: CASSDRGHFPGYTF. The CDR3 coding sequence is TGTGCCAGCAGTGACAGGGGCCATTTCCCGGGCTACACCTTC.

V usage is TRBV9 and J usage is TRBJ1-3; D uncertain. This CDR3 is 15 amino acids long. Germline-derived CDR1 and CDR2 are SGDLS and YYNGEE. Trimming removed 0 bases from V and 0 bases from J, with 7 bases in between. The CDR3 coding sequence is TGTGCCAGCAGCGTAGCGGGGATCTCTGGAAACACCATATATTTT. This sequence encodes CASSVAGISGNTIYF.

The gene calls are TRBV24-1 and TRBJ2-7, with 8 bases fitting TRBD1. V gave up 8 bases and J gave up 5 bases; unmatched junction bases: 16. This CDR3 region has 16 residues. In germline, CDR1 is KGHDR, CDR2 SFDVKD. The CDR3 region is CATTDPLTGVPHEQYF. The DNA of the CDR3 is TGTGCCACCACCGATCCCCTGACAGGGGTACCCCACGAGCAGTACTTC.

This chain joins TRBV12-3 or TRBV12-4 and TRBJ1-1; D call uncertain. The CDR3 is 12 residues long. Deletions cut 7 bases from V and 12 bases from J, with 18 bases between. CDR3 sequence (DNA): TGTGCCAGCAAACGTATCAATCAGGCGTCTTTCTTT. As protein: CASKRINQASFF.